This T cell receptor (beta chain) was recorded in a study of shared clonotypes between healthy human individuals. Deletions cut 6 bases from V and 9 bases from J, with 9 bases between. This CDR3 comprises 11 residues. The germline V gene has CDR1 MNHEY and CDR2 SMNVEV (reference sequence). Sequenced by immunoSEQ multiplex PCR; TCRdb stores in-frame clones only, minus some. This table has approximately 2.5 million clones, 93% appearing once. The TCR sequence derives from a man between 18 and 29 years old in good health. Some clones in this sample may be carry-over from other donors' samples. Sequenced sample: naive CD4+ T cells from PBMCs. Subset given: CD45RA+ positively selected. The rearrangement links TRBV27 to TRBJ2-1, with D perhaps being TRBD1 or TRBD2 (6 bases each). CDR3 nucleotides: TGTGCCAGCAGAAGGGGGGTTGAGCAGTTCTTC. Protein product: CASRRGVEQFF.